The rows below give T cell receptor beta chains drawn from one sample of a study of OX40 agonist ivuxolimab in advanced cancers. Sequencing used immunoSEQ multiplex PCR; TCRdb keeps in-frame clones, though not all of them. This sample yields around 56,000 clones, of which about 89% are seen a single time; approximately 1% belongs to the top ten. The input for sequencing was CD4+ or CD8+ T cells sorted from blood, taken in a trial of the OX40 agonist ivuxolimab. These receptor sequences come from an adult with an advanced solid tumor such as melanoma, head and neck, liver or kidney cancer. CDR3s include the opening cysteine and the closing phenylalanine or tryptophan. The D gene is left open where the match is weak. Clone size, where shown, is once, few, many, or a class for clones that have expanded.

CASSLGELEQYF | TGTGCCAGCAGCTTAGGAGAACTCGAGCAGTACTTC | TRBV7-9 | . | . | TRBJ2-7
CASSPGQGFNEQFF | TGCGCCAGCAGCCCGGGACAGGGGTTCAATGAGCAGTTCTTC | TRBV5-1 | TRBD1 | . | TRBJ2-1
CASAPGMAYNEQFF | TGTGCCAGCGCCCCGGGAATGGCCTACAATGAGCAGTTCTTC | TRBV11-3 | . | . | TRBJ2-1
CASSWSSLFTGELFF | TGTGCCAGCAGCTGGTCTAGCCTATTCACCGGGGAGCTGTTTTTT | TRBV7-2 | . | . | TRBJ2-2
CAGERNTEAFF | TGTGCCGGGGAAAGGAACACTGAAGCTTTCTTT | TRBV30 | . | medium-sized | TRBJ1-1
CASSLEQGSNTEAFF | TGCGCCAGCAGCTTGGAGCAGGGGTCTAACACTGAAGCTTTCTTT | TRBV5-1 | . | once | TRBJ1-1
CASSLTDGDTEAFF | TGTGCCAGCTCACTGACAGACGGTGACACTGAAGCTTTCTTT | TRBV18 | . | . | TRBJ1-1
CASYISQDATGELFF | TGCGCCAGCTATATTTCCCAGGACGCCACCGGGGAGCTGTTTTTT | TRBV5-1 | . | . | TRBJ2-2
CASSDFRSGGSYNEQFF | TGTGCCAGTAGTGACTTTCGATCAGGGGGCTCCTACAATGAGCAGTTCTTC | TRBV19 | TRBD1 | once | TRBJ2-1
CASRPPDRGPPEQYF | TGTGCCAGCAGACCTCCGGACAGGGGGCCACCCGAGCAGTACTTC | TRBV28 | TRBD1 | . | TRBJ2-7
CASSEVQGPRTGQYF | TGTGCCAGCAGTGAGGTACAGGGGCCGCGTACGGGGCAGTACTTC | TRBV6-1 | TRBD1 | . | TRBJ2-7
CASSSHPGQRDYGYTF | TGTGCCAGCAGCTCTCACCCCGGACAGAGGGACTATGGCTACACCTTC | TRBV7-4 | . | once | TRBJ1-2
CASSPYRESSGNTIYF | TGTGCCAGCTCACCCTACAGGGAATCTTCCGGAAACACCATATATTTT | TRBV18 | . | . | TRBJ1-3
CAAFGPGQNEQFF | TGTGCCGCCTTTGGTCCAGGTCAGAATGAGCAGTTCTTC | TRBV28 | . | . | TRBJ2-1
CASSVGGATNEKLFF | TGTGCCAGCAGCGTAGGGGGGGCAACTAATGAAAAACTGTTTTTT | TRBV9 | . | few | TRBJ1-4
CAGTGTGHGYTF | TGTGCCGGAACCGGGACAGGGCATGGCTACACCTTC | TRBV2 | TRBD1 | once | TRBJ1-2
CASSLYMAGVTQETQYF | TGTGCCAGCAGTTTATACATGGCGGGAGTTACCCAAGAGACCCAGTACTTC | TRBV27 | TRBD2 | . | TRBJ2-5
CASSGAPQGRSTDTQYF | TGCGCCAGCAGTGGGGCCCCACAGGGCCGTAGCACAGATACGCAGTATTTT | TRBV10-1 | . | . | TRBJ2-3
CASKGDRRGNTIYF | TGTGCCAGCAAGGGAGACAGACGGGGAAACACCATATATTTT | TRBV2 | . | . | TRBJ1-3
CASSQEGVAEAFF | TGTGCCAGCAGCCAAGAGGGAGTGGCCGAAGCTTTCTTT | TRBV4-2 | . | few | TRBJ1-1
CASSPNSWEQYF | TGTGCCAGCTCACCAAACTCTTGGGAGCAGTACTTC | TRBV18 | . | . | TRBJ2-7
CASSFYAGPAYEQYF | TGTGCCAGCAGCTTTTATGCGGGCCCGGCCTACGAGCAGTACTTC | TRBV7-3 | . | . | TRBJ2-7
CASSAGQGNEQFF | TGTGCCAGCAGCGCCGGACAGGGGAATGAGCAGTTCTTC | TRBV7-2 | TRBD1 | . | TRBJ2-1